Listed below are T cell receptor beta chains from one sample, sequenced in a study of cytomegalovirus exposure and HLA in healthy donors. Sequencing used immunoSEQ multiplex PCR; TCRdb keeps in-frame clones, though not all of them. Altogether 130,000 to 150,000 clones are present, about 70% being singletons, with the ten largest covering 3.5% to 5%. Sequenced: PBMCs. These receptors were obtained from a man aged 18 to 30 in good health and CMV-seronegative. CDR3s include the opening cysteine and the closing phenylalanine or tryptophan. A D gene is named only where the DNA matches it firmly. Clone size is stated in some rows and not others, as once, few, many or a class when expanded.

j_call d_call clone_size v_call cdr3_aa cdr3_nt
TRBJ2-5 - - TRBV2 CASSLQETQYF TGTGCCAGCAGCCTTCAGGAGACCCAGTACTTC
TRBJ2-3 TRBD1 - TRBV6-4 CASSPGQGGTDTQYF TGTGCCAGCAGTCCCGGACAGGGGGGTACAGATACGCAGTATTTT
TRBJ1-4 TRBD1 - TRBV10-3 CAISGQGVSRNEKLFF TGTGCCATCAGTGGACAGGGGGTTTCAAGGAATGAAAAACTGTTTTTT
TRBJ2-7 - - TRBV5-1 CASSLAREAYEQYF TGCGCCAGCAGCTTGGCGCGGGAAGCCTACGAGCAGTACTTC
TRBJ2-4 - - TRBV7-9 CASSLGGVSKNIQYF TGTGCCAGCAGCTTAGGCGGGGTTTCCAAAAACATTCAGTACTTC
TRBJ2-1 - - TRBV6-4 CASREDNCQFF TGTGCCAGCAGGGAAGACAATTGCCAGTTCTTC
TRBJ2-7 TRBD2 - TRBV5-1 CASSLGGGISYEQYF TGCGCCAGCAGCTTGGGCGGGGGAATCTCCTACGAGCAGTACTTC
TRBJ2-1 - - TRBV4-1 CASSQEFREASEQFF TGCGCCAGCAGCCAAGAGTTCCGGGAAGCTTCTGAGCAGTTCTTC
TRBJ2-3 TRBD2 - TRBV5-1 CASSPALAGGPADTQYF TGCGCCAGCAGCCCCGCCTTAGCGGGAGGGCCAGCAGATACGCAGTATTTT
TRBJ2-1 - - TRBV2 CASSNPSPLGDEQFF TGTGCCAGCAGTAACCCCAGCCCCCTAGGGGATGAGCAGTTCTTC
TRBJ2-7 - - TRBV16 CASSLRSAGSSYEQYF TGTGCCAGCAGCCTCCGCTCGGCAGGTAGCTCCTACGAGCAGTACTTC
TRBJ1-1 - few TRBV7-3 CASSLRGNTEAFF TGTGCCAGCAGCTTACGAGGGAACACTGAAGCTTTCTTT
TRBJ2-1 TRBD2 - TRBV27 CASSLAGEVEQFF TGTGCCAGCAGTTTAGCGGGAGAGGTTGAGCAGTTCTTC
TRBJ1-6 - - TRBV19 CASLPAGANSPLHF TGTGCCAGCCTCCCCGCGGGGGCTAATTCACCCCTCCACTTT
TRBJ2-5 TRBD2 - TRBV5-1 CASSWSPNSGGDQETQYF TGCGCCAGCAGCTGGTCCCCCAATAGCGGGGGAGACCAAGAGACCCAGTACTTC
TRBJ1-2 TRBD1 - TRBV30 CAWSVPTGGGYGYTF TGTGCCTGGAGTGTACCGACAGGGGGTGGGTATGGCTACACCTTC
TRBJ2-4 - - TRBV6-5 CASSPTRLAKNIQYF TGTGCCAGCAGCCCGACACGCCTAGCCAAAAACATTCAGTACTTC
TRBJ1-1 - - TRBV18 CASSLAGIGTEAFF TGTGCCAGCTCCCTCGCGGGGATTGGTACTGAAGCTTTCTTT
TRBJ1-2 - - TRBV2 CASRLSTDNYGYTF TGTGCCAGCAGGCTGTCGACAGATAACTATGGCTACACCTTC
TRBJ1-5 - once TRBV11-2 CASSLNLPGDQPQHF TGTGCCAGCAGCTTAAACCTTCCAGGGGATCAGCCCCAGCATTTT
TRBJ1-5 - few TRBV4-2 CASSQEAPGNQPQHF TGTGCCAGCAGCCAAGAGGCTCCGGGAAATCAGCCCCAGCATTTT
TRBJ2-5 - - TRBV5-4 CASAPVSSQETQYF TGTGCCAGCGCGCCAGTGTCTAGCCAAGAGACCCAGTACTTC
TRBJ1-5 TRBD1 - TRBV6-5 CASSSRRDRVNQPQHF TGTGCCAGCAGTTCCCGCCGGGACAGGGTCAATCAGCCCCAGCATTTT
TRBJ1-2 TRBD1 - TRBV6-5 CASRTYGQGGGYTF TGTGCCAGCAGAACCTATGGACAGGGGGGTGGCTACACCTTC
TRBJ2-1 TRBD2 - TRBV11-1 CASSLAKTSGGARNEQFF TGTGCCAGCAGCTTAGCGAAAACTAGCGGGGGGGCTCGTAATGAGCAGTTCTTC
TRBJ2-3 - once TRBV5-4 CATIGGSTDTQYF TGTGCCACCATCGGGGGTAGCACAGATACGCAGTATTTT
TRBJ1-5 TRBD1 once TRBV7-2 CASSRGTGPGQPQHF TGTGCCAGCAGCCGGGGGACAGGACCGGGCCAGCCCCAGCATTTT
TRBJ2-5 - - TRBV7-6 CASSPTGQTQYF TGTGCCAGCAGCCCTACAGGGCAGACCCAGTACTTC
TRBJ2-7 TRBD1 - TRBV6-5 CASSIEQGVTNQQYF TGTGCCAGCAGCATCGAACAGGGGGTAACAAATCAGCAGTACTTC
TRBJ1-5 TRBD1 - TRBV28 CASSTGTVSNQPQHF TGTGCCAGCAGCACCGGGACAGTTAGCAATCAGCCCCAGCATTTT
TRBJ1-1 - - TRBV11-2 CASSPFPTGEAFF TGTGCCAGCAGCCCCTTCCCTACAGGGGAAGCTTTCTTT
TRBJ2-3 TRBD2 - TRBV14 CASSRIAGGLTDTQYF TGTGCCAGCAGCCGAATAGCGGGGGGGCTCACAGATACGCAGTATTTT
TRBJ2-3 - - TRBV19 CASSIDLAGRISTDTQYF TGTGCCAGTAGTATAGATTTGGCGGGACGGATAAGCACAGATACGCAGTATTTT
TRBJ1-1 - - TRBV12-5 CASGLVGVSGTEAFF TGTGCTAGTGGTTTGGTAGGGGTTAGCGGCACTGAAGCTTTCTTT
TRBJ2-4 - - TRBV2 CASRPGQGLNIQYF TGTGCCAGCAGACCGGGACAAGGCCTAAACATTCAGTACTTC
TRBJ2-7 TRBD1 - TRBV27 CAQIRGPRPYEQYF TGTGCCCAAATTAGGGGGCCGCGACCCTACGAGCAGTACTTC
TRBJ1-1 - - TRBV7-2 CASSLTPLTFPEAFF TGTGCCAGCAGCTTAACTCCCCTCACGTTCCCTGAAGCTTTCTTT
TRBJ2-5 - few TRBV4-1 CASSQWQSETQYF TGCGCCAGCAGCCAATGGCAGTCAGAGACCCAGTACTTC
TRBJ2-5 TRBD1 - TRBV9 CASSADRQETQYF TGTGCCAGCAGCGCGGACAGGCAAGAGACCCAGTACTTC
TRBJ2-1 - - TRBV7-8 CASSYIGQGWNEQFF TGTGCCAGCAGCTATATCGGGCAGGGGTGGAATGAGCAGTTCTTC
TRBJ2-7 - - TRBV10-2 CATLATGEQYF TGCGCCACCCTAGCTACCGGCGAGCAGTACTTC
TRBJ2-3 TRBD2 - TRBV6-5 CASSSRTSGRGDTQYF TGTGCCAGCAGTTCCCGGACTAGCGGGAGGGGAGATACGCAGTATTTT
TRBJ2-7 - - TRBV28 CASSSNYEQYF TGTGCCAGCAGTTCAAACTACGAGCAGTACTTC